A selection of T cell receptor beta chains follows, all from one sample in a study of shared clonotypes between healthy human individuals. TCRdb's table, derived via immunoSEQ multiplex PCR, lists solely in-frame clones and lacks some. The sample consists of about 680,000 clones, under 80% of them appearing once. Sequenced material: memory CD4+ T cells sorted from blood. These receptors were obtained from a woman in her twenties or thirties in good health. The CDR3 runs from the conserved cysteine through the conserved F or W. D genes are given only for firm matches. Size values are once, few and many counts, or a class for expanded clones, and some rows have none.

cdr3_aa: CASKPGQGLGTEAFF; cdr3_nt: TGTGCCAGCAAACCCGGACAGGGGTTAGGAACTGAAGCTTTCTTT; v_call: TRBV2; d_call: TRBD1; j_call: TRBJ1-1; clone_size: few
cdr3_aa: CASIEGGRATGELFF; cdr3_nt: TGTGCCAGCATTGAAGGGGGGCGCGCCACCGGGGAGCTGTTTTTT; v_call: TRBV6-1; d_call: NA; j_call: TRBJ2-2; clone_size: NA
cdr3_aa: CASSVGTEDNEQFF; cdr3_nt: TGTGCCAGCAGCGTAGGGACAGAGGACAATGAGCAGTTCTTC; v_call: TRBV9; d_call: NA; j_call: TRBJ2-1; clone_size: NA
cdr3_aa: CASSLSGSYNEQFF; cdr3_nt: TGTGCCAGCAGTTTATCGGGCTCCTACAATGAGCAGTTCTTC; v_call: TRBV27; d_call: NA; j_call: TRBJ2-1; clone_size: NA
cdr3_aa: CASSLGLAGFTDTQYF; cdr3_nt: TGTGCCAGCAGTTTAGGACTAGCGGGATTCACAGATACGCAGTATTTT; v_call: TRBV28; d_call: TRBD2; j_call: TRBJ2-3; clone_size: NA
cdr3_aa: CAISGGRLAGGPPYNEQFF; cdr3_nt: TGTGCCATCAGTGGGGGGCGGCTAGCGGGAGGGCCACCCTACAATGAGCAGTTCTTC; v_call: TRBV10-3; d_call: TRBD2; j_call: TRBJ2-1; clone_size: many
cdr3_aa: CASSSSGRAYEQYF; cdr3_nt: TGTGCCAGCAGCTCCTCGGGTCGCGCCTACGAGCAGTACTTC; v_call: TRBV5-4; d_call: NA; j_call: TRBJ2-7; clone_size: NA
cdr3_aa: CASSLRTGGSETQYF; cdr3_nt: TGCGCCAGCAGCCTCCGGACAGGGGGCTCAGAGACCCAGTACTTC; v_call: TRBV4-1; d_call: TRBD1; j_call: TRBJ2-5; clone_size: NA
cdr3_aa: CASSLVRGNTGELFF; cdr3_nt: TGTGCCAGCAGCTTAGTTCGTGGGAACACCGGGGAGCTGTTTTTT; v_call: TRBV11-2; d_call: NA; j_call: TRBJ2-2; clone_size: NA
cdr3_aa: CASSRQGANTEAFF; cdr3_nt: TGTGCCAGCTCACGACAGGGAGCGAACACTGAAGCTTTCTTT; v_call: TRBV18; d_call: TRBD1; j_call: TRBJ1-1; clone_size: many
cdr3_aa: CASSESGGPSAGVREQYF; cdr3_nt: TGTGCCAGCAGTGAATCTGGAGGGCCCTCCGCCGGAGTAAGGGAGCAGTACTTC; v_call: TRBV25-1; d_call: NA; j_call: TRBJ2-7; clone_size: NA
cdr3_aa: CARDRADNTGELFF; cdr3_nt: TGTGCCAGAGATCGAGCGGACAACACCGGGGAGCTGTTTTTT; v_call: TRBV7-6; d_call: NA; j_call: TRBJ2-2; clone_size: NA
cdr3_aa: CASSISLASSSYEQYF; cdr3_nt: TGTGCCAGTAGTATTTCTCTAGCCTCTAGCTCCTACGAGCAGTACTTC; v_call: TRBV19; d_call: NA; j_call: TRBJ2-7; clone_size: NA
cdr3_aa: CASSLAPTGANVLTF; cdr3_nt: TGTGCCAGCAGCTTAGCGCCAACCGGGGCCAACGTCCTGACTTTC; v_call: TRBV7-3; d_call: NA; j_call: TRBJ2-6; clone_size: NA
cdr3_aa: CASSLSQGFVGLWGPNTEAFF; cdr3_nt: TGTGCCAGCAGTTTATCTCAGGGTTTTGTGGGGTTGTGGGGCCCGAACACTGAAGCTTTCTTT; v_call: TRBV28; d_call: NA; j_call: TRBJ1-1; clone_size: NA
cdr3_aa: CASRTGTATEAFF; cdr3_nt: TGTGCCAGCAGGACGGGGACAGCCACTGAAGCTTTCTTT; v_call: TRBV5-5; d_call: TRBD1; j_call: TRBJ1-1; clone_size: NA
cdr3_aa: CASTREMGMNTEAFF; cdr3_nt: TGTGCCAGCACCCGCGAGATGGGAATGAACACTGAAGCTTTCTTT; v_call: TRBV6-4; d_call: NA; j_call: TRBJ1-1; clone_size: NA
cdr3_aa: CASSLGGTADTDTQYF; cdr3_nt: TGCGCCAGCAGCTTGGGGGGGACAGCAGACACAGATACGCAGTATTTT; v_call: TRBV5-1; d_call: TRBD1; j_call: TRBJ2-3; clone_size: NA
cdr3_aa: CASSPPTVLNNEQFF; cdr3_nt: TGTGCCAGCTCACCACCGACAGTCCTAAACAATGAGCAGTTCTTC; v_call: TRBV18; d_call: NA; j_call: TRBJ2-1; clone_size: NA
cdr3_aa: CASSSELADPYNEQFF; cdr3_nt: TGTGCCAGCAGTTCGGAACTAGCAGATCCCTACAATGAGCAGTTCTTC; v_call: TRBV27; d_call: NA; j_call: TRBJ2-1; clone_size: NA
cdr3_aa: CASSSQFPVETQYF; cdr3_nt: TGTGCCAGCAGTTCCCAGTTTCCAGTAGAGACCCAGTACTTC; v_call: TRBV28; d_call: NA; j_call: TRBJ2-5; clone_size: many
cdr3_aa: CASSVGRSKNTEAFF; cdr3_nt: TGTGCCAGTAGTGTCGGACGGTCCAAGAACACTGAAGCTTTCTTT; v_call: TRBV19; d_call: NA; j_call: TRBJ1-1; clone_size: NA
cdr3_aa: CASSGQGQETQYF; cdr3_nt: TGTGCCAGCAGTGGACAGGGCCAAGAGACCCAGTACTTC; v_call: TRBV2; d_call: TRBD1; j_call: TRBJ2-5; clone_size: once
cdr3_aa: CASSNTPGQGTGEQFF; cdr3_nt: TGTGCCAGCAGCAATACCCCGGGACAGGGGACGGGTGAGCAGTTCTTC; v_call: TRBV7-9; d_call: TRBD1; j_call: TRBJ2-1; clone_size: NA
cdr3_aa: CASSLDTNEKLFF; cdr3_nt: TGCGCCAGCAGCTTGGATACTAATGAAAAACTGTTTTTT; v_call: TRBV5-1; d_call: NA; j_call: TRBJ1-4; clone_size: NA
cdr3_aa: CASSLSSAIQKETQYF; cdr3_nt: TGTGCCAGCAGCTTGAGTTCGGCCATCCAAAAAGAGACCCAGTACTTC; v_call: TRBV5-4; d_call: NA; j_call: TRBJ2-5; clone_size: NA
cdr3_aa: CASSSRMRREQYF; cdr3_nt: TGTGCCAGCAGCTCAAGGATGCGGCGAGAGCAGTACTTC; v_call: TRBV7-6; d_call: NA; j_call: TRBJ2-7; clone_size: NA
cdr3_aa: CAWTGVVNTEAFF; cdr3_nt: TGTGCCTGGACAGGGGTAGTGAACACTGAAGCTTTCTTT; v_call: TRBV30; d_call: NA; j_call: TRBJ1-1; clone_size: NA
cdr3_aa: CASSSSRDVEAFF; cdr3_nt: TGCGCCAGCAGCTCATCCAGGGACGTTGAAGCTTTCTTT; v_call: TRBV5-1; d_call: NA; j_call: TRBJ1-1; clone_size: NA
cdr3_aa: CASSPPSRVGNEQYF; cdr3_nt: TGTGCCAGCTCACCACCTAGCAGGGTAGGGAACGAGCAGTACTTC; v_call: TRBV18; d_call: NA; j_call: TRBJ2-7; clone_size: NA
cdr3_aa: CASSLRRTAAPYEQYF; cdr3_nt: TGTGCCAGCAGCTTAAGGCGGACAGCAGCCCCCTACGAGCAGTACTTC; v_call: TRBV7-8; d_call: NA; j_call: TRBJ2-7; clone_size: NA
cdr3_aa: CASSSSTNEKLFF; cdr3_nt: TGTGCCAGCAGTTCCTCAACTAATGAAAAACTGTTTTTT; v_call: TRBV28; d_call: NA; j_call: TRBJ1-4; clone_size: NA
cdr3_aa: CASSRQGDGYTF; cdr3_nt: TGCGCCAGCAGTAGGCAGGGGGATGGCTACACCTTC; v_call: TRBV5-1; d_call: TRBD1; j_call: TRBJ1-2; clone_size: many
cdr3_aa: CASSADTSSTQYF; cdr3_nt: TGTGCCAGCAGCGCTGACACTTCCTCCACCCAGTACTTC; v_call: TRBV2; d_call: NA; j_call: TRBJ2-5; clone_size: NA
cdr3_aa: CASSLTGGFVYGYTF; cdr3_nt: TGTGCCAGCAGCTTAACAGGGGGCTTCGTCTATGGCTACACCTTC; v_call: TRBV11-3; d_call: TRBD1; j_call: TRBJ1-2; clone_size: NA
cdr3_aa: CASGTGVDTGELFF; cdr3_nt: TGTGCTAGTGGTACAGGGGTTGACACCGGGGAGCTGTTTTTT; v_call: TRBV12-5; d_call: TRBD1; j_call: TRBJ2-2; clone_size: NA
cdr3_aa: CAISESAQAYEQYF; cdr3_nt: TGTGCCATCAGTGAGTCGGCACAGGCCTACGAGCAGTACTTC; v_call: TRBV10-3; d_call: NA; j_call: TRBJ2-7; clone_size: NA
cdr3_aa: CASSPGTGPGNTIYF; cdr3_nt: TGTGCCAGCAGCCCAGGGACAGGGCCTGGAAACACCATATATTTT; v_call: TRBV7-9; d_call: TRBD1; j_call: TRBJ1-3; clone_size: NA
cdr3_aa: CASSESNPSTGELFF; cdr3_nt: TGCGCCAGCAGTGAGTCGAACCCGAGCACCGGGGAGCTGTTTTTT; v_call: TRBV10-1; d_call: NA; j_call: TRBJ2-2; clone_size: NA
cdr3_aa: CASSIWTSGSGSTNTQYF; cdr3_nt: TGCGCCAGCAGCATATGGACTAGCGGCTCCGGATCTACGAATACGCAGTATTTT; v_call: TRBV5-1; d_call: TRBD2; j_call: TRBJ2-3; clone_size: few
cdr3_aa: CASSIGGAENTDTQYF; cdr3_nt: TGTGCCAGTAGTATCGGAGGGGCAGAGAACACAGATACGCAGTATTTT; v_call: TRBV19; d_call: NA; j_call: TRBJ2-3; clone_size: once
cdr3_aa: CASSFGTGGNEQFF; cdr3_nt: TGCGCCAGCAGCTTCGGGACAGGTGGCAATGAGCAGTTCTTC; v_call: TRBV5-1; d_call: TRBD1; j_call: TRBJ2-1; clone_size: many
cdr3_aa: CASNLLDTNHNEQFF; cdr3_nt: TGTGCCAGCAACCTACTAGATACAAACCACAATGAGCAGTTCTTC; v_call: TRBV21-1; d_call: NA; j_call: TRBJ2-1; clone_size: NA
cdr3_aa: CASSKQGTETQYF; cdr3_nt: TGTGCCAGCTCGAAGCAGGGGACAGAGACCCAGTACTTC; v_call: TRBV18; d_call: NA; j_call: TRBJ2-5; clone_size: many
cdr3_aa: CASSFGQHQETQYF; cdr3_nt: TGTGCCAGCAGTTTTGGACAGCATCAAGAGACCCAGTACTTC; v_call: TRBV27; d_call: NA; j_call: TRBJ2-5; clone_size: NA
cdr3_aa: CASSPKFGTGAYEQYF; cdr3_nt: TGTGCCAGCAGCCCTAAATTCGGGACAGGGGCCTACGAGCAGTACTTC; v_call: TRBV28; d_call: TRBD1; j_call: TRBJ2-7; clone_size: NA
cdr3_aa: CASSSGLAGVVNEQFF; cdr3_nt: TGTGCCAGCAGCTCCGGACTAGCGGGAGTGGTGAATGAGCAGTTCTTC; v_call: TRBV7-9; d_call: TRBD2; j_call: TRBJ2-1; clone_size: NA
cdr3_aa: CAYSEGPHQPQHF; cdr3_nt: TGTGCTTATTCGGAGGGGCCCCATCAGCCCCAGCATTTT; v_call: TRBV28; d_call: NA; j_call: TRBJ1-5; clone_size: once
cdr3_aa: CASSEPTSERRQYF; cdr3_nt: TGTGCCAGCAGTGAACCGACTAGCGAAAGGCGACAGTACTTC; v_call: TRBV6-1; d_call: TRBD2; j_call: TRBJ2-7; clone_size: NA
cdr3_aa: CASSLAWGPGNTIYF; cdr3_nt: TGTGCCAGCAGCTTAGCTTGGGGGCCTGGAAACACCATATATTTT; v_call: TRBV11-2; d_call: NA; j_call: TRBJ1-3; clone_size: NA
cdr3_aa: CASKQGNEQYF; cdr3_nt: TGTGCCAGCAAACAGGGCAACGAGCAGTACTTC; v_call: TRBV2; d_call: NA; j_call: TRBJ2-7; clone_size: NA